This T cell receptor beta chain was captured by sequencing in a study of radiotherapy plus CTLA-4 blockade in lung cancer. This CDR3 has 15 amino acids. Trimming removed 1 base from V and 3 bases from J; junction bases left unmatched: 1. Germline lookup yields CDR1 SGHRS and CDR2 YFSETQ. Sequencing used immunoSEQ multiplex PCR; TCRdb keeps in-frame clones, though not all of them. The table includes over 95,000 clones, approximately 74% detected once. Sequenced here: peripheral blood, sampled from a patient treated with radiotherapy plus ipilimumab. The chain is built from TRBV5-1 and TRBJ2-2, with TRBD1 matching over 9 bases. This TCR came from a human donor with non-small cell lung cancer who had a partial response to radiotherapy plus ipilimumab. Some clones in this sample may be carry-over from other donors' samples. In DNA, the CDR3 is TGCGCCAGCAGCTTGTACAGGGGGCACACCGGGGAGCTGTTTTTT. This sequence encodes CASSLYRGHTGELFF.